This T cell receptor beta chain was observed in a study of blood T cell repertoires in COVID-19. Study-wide context: Some COVID-19 samples were acute and others convalescent; all came from the United States, Italy and Spain. Nucleic acid was either cDNA or gDNA, and it came from T cells, B-cell-depleted T cells, or PBMCs.

Trimming removed 1 base from V and 0 bases from J; junction bases left unmatched: 7. Germline CDR1 reads MNHEY; CDR2 reads SMNVEV (reference sequence). This CDR3 spans 17 amino acids. In the original processing: Estimated nucleated cell counts came from reference gene primer amplification. Some clones are missing from TCRdb's copy, which holds only in-frame ones; the method was immunoSEQ multiplex PCR. V and J calls and clone size are copied from that table; D and trimming were computed from the DNA. The data show tens of thousands of clones, with over 70% seen just once and more than 12% held by the top ten.

This chain connects TRBV27 to TRBJ2-3; TRBD2 matches 7 bases. The source of this sequence is a human donor in a cohort sampled during active COVID-19. Sequencing was done on a sample of peripheral blood. The CDR3 protein is CASSLFPRLASTDTQYF. The DNA for the CDR3 is TGTGCCAGCAGTTTATTCCCGAGACTAGCCAGCACAGATACGCAGTATTTT.